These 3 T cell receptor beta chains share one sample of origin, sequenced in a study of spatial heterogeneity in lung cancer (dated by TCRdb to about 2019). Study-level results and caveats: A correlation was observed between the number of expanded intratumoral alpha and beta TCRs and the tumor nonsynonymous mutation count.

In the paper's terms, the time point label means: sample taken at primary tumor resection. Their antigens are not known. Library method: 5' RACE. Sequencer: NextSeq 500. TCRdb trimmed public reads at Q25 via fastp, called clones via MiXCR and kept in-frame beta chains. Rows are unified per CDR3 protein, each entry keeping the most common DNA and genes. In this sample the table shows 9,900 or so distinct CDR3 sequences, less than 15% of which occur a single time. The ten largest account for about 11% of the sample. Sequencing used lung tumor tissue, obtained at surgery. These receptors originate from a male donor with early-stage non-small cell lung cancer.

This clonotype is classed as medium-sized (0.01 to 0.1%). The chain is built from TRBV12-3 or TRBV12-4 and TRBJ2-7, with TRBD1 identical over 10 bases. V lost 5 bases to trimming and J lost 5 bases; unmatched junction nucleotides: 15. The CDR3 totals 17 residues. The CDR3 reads CASSGRQMDRGYDEQYF. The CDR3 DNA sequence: TGTGCCAGCAGTGGCCGGCAGATGGACAGGGGGTATGACGAGCAGTACTTC.

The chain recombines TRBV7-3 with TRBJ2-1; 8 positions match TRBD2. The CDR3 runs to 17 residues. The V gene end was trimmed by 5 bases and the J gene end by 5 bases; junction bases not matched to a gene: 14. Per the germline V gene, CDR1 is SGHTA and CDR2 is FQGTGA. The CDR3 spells CASSPARGSGANNEQFF. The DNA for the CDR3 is TGTGCCAGCAGCCCTGCCCGCGGTAGCGGGGCGAACAATGAGCAGTTCTTC.

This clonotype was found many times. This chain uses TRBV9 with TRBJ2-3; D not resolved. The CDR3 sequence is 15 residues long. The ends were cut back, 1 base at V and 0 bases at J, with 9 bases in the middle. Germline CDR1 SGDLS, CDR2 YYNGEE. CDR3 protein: CASSVQSLSTDTQYF. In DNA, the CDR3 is TGTGCCAGCAGCGTACAGTCTCTTAGCACAGATACGCAGTATTTT. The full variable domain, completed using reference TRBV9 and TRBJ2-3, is DSGVTQTPKHLITATGQRVTLRCSPRSGDLSVYWYQQSLDQGLQFLIQYYNGEERAKGNILERFSAQQFPDLHSELNLSSLELGDSALYFCASSVQSLSTDTQYFGPGTRLTVL.